The TCR beta chain described here comes from a study of OX40 agonist ivuxolimab in advanced cancers. Assay: immunoSEQ multiplex PCR; the TCRdb copy retains only in-frame clones and omits some. Among 30,000 to 40,000 clones listed, about three quarters were seen once. Germline V gives CDR1 SGHTA, CDR2 FQGNSA. V gave up 6 bases and J gave up 0 bases, with 10 bases separating them. The CDR3 length is 14 residues. The chain couples TRBV7-2 to TRBJ2-3, with D unresolved. Specimen: CD4+ or CD8+ T cells sorted from blood, collected in a trial of the OX40 agonist ivuxolimab. The sequence derives from an adult with an advanced solid tumor such as melanoma, head and neck, liver or kidney cancer. The CDR3 DNA follows: TGTGCCAGCAGGCCCTGGCCTAGCACAGATACGCAGTATTTT. Its protein is CASRPWPSTDTQYF.